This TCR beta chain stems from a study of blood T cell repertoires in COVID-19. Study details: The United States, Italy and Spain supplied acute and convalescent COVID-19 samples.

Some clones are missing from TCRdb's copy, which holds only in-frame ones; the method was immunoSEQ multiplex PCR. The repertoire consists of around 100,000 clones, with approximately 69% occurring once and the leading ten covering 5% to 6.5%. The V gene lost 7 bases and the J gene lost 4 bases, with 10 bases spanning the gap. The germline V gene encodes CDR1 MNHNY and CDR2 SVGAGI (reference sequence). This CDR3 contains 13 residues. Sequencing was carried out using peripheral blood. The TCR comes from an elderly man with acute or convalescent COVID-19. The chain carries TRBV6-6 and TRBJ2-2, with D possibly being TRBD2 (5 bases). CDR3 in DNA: TGTGCCAGCAAGGCTAGCTTCACCGGGGAGCTGTTTTTT. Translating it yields CASKASFTGELFF.